This T cell receptor (beta chain) originates from a study of blood T cells in healthy people across ages. With a J-beta primer mix and a sample-barcoded 5' primer, a second PCR ran about 6 to 11 cycles. TCRdb reprocessed the 5' RACE reads with MiXCR, giving one entry per CDR3 protein. The sample contains more than 700,000 distinct CDR3 sequences, 46% of which appear only once. CDR3 length: 14 residues. The germline V gene has CDR1 SGHTA and CDR2 FQGNSA. V was cut by 4 bases and J by 7 bases, with 14 bases left in between. The sequence came from an elderly man in good health. Input material: blood. The chain recombines TRBV7-2 with TRBJ2-1; the D is unclear. CDR3 DNA: TGTGCCAGCAGCTCTGGAGTGGTAGGGAATGAGCAGTTCTTC. This gives the protein CASSSGVVGNEQFF.